The T cell receptor (beta chain) described here comes from a study of radiation and T cells in renal cell carcinoma. Sequencing was performed with immunoSEQ multiplex PCR; in TCRdb, only in-frame clones are kept and a portion is missing. Of 120,000 or so clones in the sample, around 81% are singletons; the top ten hold about 5.3%. This CDR3 comprises 13 residues. Germline assignment: CDR1 SNHLY and CDR2 FYNNEI. V dropped 8 bases and J dropped 8 bases, with 15 bases sitting between them. Noted time point: blood 2 weeks post-SBRT. Treatment indicated: 15 Gy SBRT to primary tumor, nephrectomy 4 weeks later.

The sample here was blood, taken from a patient whose treatment included radiotherapy and nephrectomy. The TCR comes from a middle-aged man with renal cell carcinoma. The rearrangement links TRBV2 to TRBJ1-4; weak D call: TRBD1 (5 bases). The CDR3 spells CASETGTEEKLFF. The CDR3 DNA is TGTGCCAGCGAAACAGGTACAGAAGAAAAACTGTTTTTT.